The 9 T cell receptor beta chains presented below share a single source sample, sequenced in a study of tumor T cells in aggressive B-cell lymphoma. Sequencing was performed with immunoSEQ multiplex PCR; in TCRdb, only in-frame clones are kept and a portion is missing. The sample carries 7,000 to 9,500 clones, about 85% recorded once. The sample consisted of tumor tissue. Source of these receptors: an adult with diffuse large B cell lymphoma.

This clone was counted between two and nine times. The chain joins TRBV12-5 to TRBJ1-2, with D unclear. CDR3 length: 11 residues. CDR1 and CDR2 from the germline V gene are LGHNT and FRNRAP. V lost 6 bases and J lost 5, with 7 bases in between. The CDR3 DNA follows: TGTGCTAGTGGGCGAGGATATGGCTACACCTTC. Residues: CASGRGYGYTF.

The chain has TRBV18 and TRBJ1-6; possible D gene TRBD1, 6 bases. The length of the CDR3 is 13 residues. With 2 bases removed from V and 10 bases from J, the gap between germline ends came to 9 bases. The germline gives CDR1 KGHSH, CDR2 LQKENI. Here the CDR3 reads CASSPEGESPLHF. The CDR3 nucleotides are TGTGCCAGCTCACCAGAGGGGGAATCACCCCTCCACTTT.

The rearrangement joins TRBV7-9 to TRBJ2-2; a possible D gene is TRBD2 (5 bases). V was pared by 5 bases and J by 10 bases, with 26 bases between. CDR1 is SEHNR, CDR2 FQNEAQ, per germline (reference sequence). The CDR3 totals 17 residues. The CDR3 loop is CASSPAGVIGPYAELFF. CDR3 coding DNA: TGTGCCAGCAGCCCAGCCGGGGTTATCGGTCCTTACGCGGAGCTGTTTTTT.

This clone was seen only once. The chain couples TRBV7-9 to TRBJ2-7; 7 nucleotides agree with TRBD1. V was clipped by 3 bases and J by 7 bases; unmatched bases: 3. Germline loops: CDR1 SEHNR, CDR2 FQNEAQ (reference sequence). The CDR3 is 12 amino acids. In DNA, the CDR3 is TGTGCCAGCAGCTTGGGACAGTGGGAGCAGTACTTC. This codes for CASSLGQWEQYF.

This clone has more than one count but fewer than ten. DNA of the CDR3: TGCGCCAGCAGCCCGTCGATATATGAGGCGTATCGTAGGAACACTGAAGCTTTCTTT. This encodes CASSPSIYEAYRRNTEAFF. This chain connects TRBV4-1 to TRBJ1-1; D remains unclear. Looked up from germline, CDR1 is MGHRA and CDR2 is YSYEKL. CDR3 length equals 19 residues. Trimming stripped 4 bases from V and 1 base from J, with 25 bases between.

This clone has just a few counts. The V and J genes are TRBV7-8 and TRBJ2-3; possibly TRBD2 for D (6 bases). The CDR3 is 16 residues long. Germline CDR1 is SGHVS and CDR2 is FQNEAQ. Deletions cut 6 bases from V and 3 bases from J, with 19 bases between. The CDR3 loop reads CASSDQARRVTDTQYF. The CDR3 DNA reads TGTGCCAGCAGTGACCAAGCTCGGAGGGTAACAGATACGCAGTATTTT. Supplemented by reference TRBV7-8 and TRBJ2-3, the full variable domain reads GAGVSQSPRYKVAKRGQDVALRCDPISGHVSLFWYQQALGQGPEFLTYFQNEAQLDKSGLPSDRFFAERPEGSVSTLKIQRTQQEDSAVYLCASSDQARRVTDTQYFGPGTRLTVL.

V usage is TRBV29-1 and J usage is TRBJ1-1; 9 bases are a match to TRBD1. Trimming at V came to 3 bases and at J to 11 bases, leaving 7 bases not matched to a gene. CDR3 length: 12 residues. Looked up from germline, CDR1 is SQVTM and CDR2 is ANQGSEA. The CDR3, as DNA: TGCAGCGTTGAGGGCGGACAGGGGTCGGCTTTCTTT. It translates to CSVEGGQGSAFF. Variable domain in full (rest from reference TRBV29-1 and TRBJ1-1): SAVISQKPSRDICQRGTSLTIQCQVDSQVTMMFWYRQQPGQSLTLIATANQGSEATYESGFVIDKFPISRPNLTFSTLTVSNMSPEDSSIYLCSVEGGQGSAFFGQGTRLTVV.

This chain joins TRBV27 and TRBJ2-3; 8 nucleotides agree with TRBD2. This CDR3 region has 18 residues. Germline V lookup: CDR1 MNHEY, CDR2 SMNVEV (reference sequence). Trimming at V came to 3 bases and at J to 5 bases, leaving 16 bases not matched to a gene. In DNA form, the CDR3 reads TGTGCCAGCAGTTTGAGGTCGAGCGGGGGTACCGCAATAGATACGCAGTATTTT. Translating gives CASSLRSSGGTAIDTQYF.

There are a few counts of this clone. The chain carries TRBV28 and TRBJ1-1; D call uncertain. V was pared by 6 bases and J by 5 bases, with 7 bases between. The CDR3 sequence is 11 residues long. Per germline, CDR1 MDHEN and CDR2 SYDVKM. This CDR3 is CASSRGTEAFF. The CDR3 nucleotides read TGTGCCAGCAGCCGAGGGACTGAAGCTTTCTTT.